This is a list of T cell receptor beta chains from one sample in a study of T-cell memory formation after mild COVID-19. TCRdb used MiXCR to reprocess the 5' RACE reads, holding one entry per CDR3 protein. The sample contains a few hundred thousand distinct CDR3 sequences, around 25% of which appear only once. Sequenced: PBMCs or a T cell subset sorted from them (not recorded which). These TCRs come from an adult woman who had mild COVID-19 (a few samples of this study predate the infection). Cell type and time point are not known. Both conserved end residues are part of each CDR3. The D gene is left open where the match is weak. Clone size is not always given. Where it is, it says once, few, many or a class for expanded clones.

d_gene,v_gene,j_gene,abundance,CDR3aa,CDR3nt
-,TRBV18,TRBJ2-2,-,CASSVSGELFF,TGTGCCAGCTCAGTTTCCGGGGAGCTGTTTTTT
-,TRBV2,TRBJ2-1,-,CASNERVAYNEQFF,TGTGCCAGCAACGAGCGGGTGGCCTACAATGAGCAGTTCTTC
-,TRBV4-3,TRBJ1-2,-,CASSQVEGGSYGYTF,TGCGCCAGCAGCCAAGTTGAGGGGGGGAGCTATGGCTACACCTTC
-,TRBV4-2,TRBJ2-1,-,CASSQDESFNEQFF,TGTGCCAGCAGCCAAGATGAGTCTTTCAATGAGCAGTTCTTC
-,TRBV7-9,TRBJ2-3,-,CASSLAGQGLADTQYF,TGTGCCAGCAGCTTAGCTGGGCAGGGGTTAGCAGATACGCAGTATTTT
TRBD1,TRBV29-1,TRBJ2-3,-,CSVEDGAGTGETDTQYF,TGCAGCGTTGAAGATGGCGCCGGGACAGGGGAGACAGATACGCAGTATTTT
-,TRBV27,TRBJ1-1,-,CASSLQGPIMGEAFF,TGTGCCAGCAGTTTGCAGGGCCCAATTATGGGTGAAGCTTTCTTT
-,TRBV29-1,TRBJ2-7,many,CSVGGAGNEQYF,TGCAGCGTTGGAGGGGCGGGAAACGAGCAGTACTTC
TRBD2,TRBV10-3,TRBJ2-5,-,CAIIGLAGRQETQYF,TGTGCCATCATCGGGCTAGCGGGGAGGCAAGAGACCCAGTACTTC
-,TRBV12-3/TRBV12-4,TRBJ2-1,-,CASSFWGPSSHNEQFF,TGTGCCAGCAGTTTCTGGGGGCCCTCATCCCACAATGAGCAGTTCTTC
TRBD1,TRBV7-9,TRBJ1-6,-,CASRMDRGAPSPLHF,TGTGCCAGCAGGATGGACAGGGGCGCTCCTTCACCCCTCCACTTT
-,TRBV2,TRBJ1-1,-,CASSRQARSMNTEAFF,TGTGCCAGCAGTAGACAGGCCCGCTCCATGAACACTGAAGCTTTCTTT
-,TRBV5-5,TRBJ1-2,-,CASSLLGQGGSYTF,TGTGCCAGCAGCTTGTTGGGGCAGGGCGGGAGCTACACCTTC
-,TRBV7-2,TRBJ2-5,few,CASSSRVMTQYF,TGTGCCAGCAGCTCCCGTGTTATGACCCAGTACTTC
TRBD2,TRBV5-8,TRBJ2-1,-,CASSLAGKQFF,TGTGCCAGCAGCTTAGCGGGGAAGCAGTTCTTC
-,TRBV5-1,TRBJ2-3,-,CASSLGLEKDTQYF,TGCGCCAGCAGCTTGGGACTAGAGAAGGATACGCAGTATTTT
-,TRBV12-3/TRBV12-4,TRBJ1-1,-,CASSFGVETEAFF,TGTGCCAGCAGTTTTGGGGTCGAGACTGAAGCTTTCTTT
-,TRBV2,TRBJ2-5,few,CASRRTSTQTQYF,TGTGCCAGCAGACGAACTAGCACGCAGACCCAGTACTTC
TRBD1,TRBV6-2/TRBV6-3,TRBJ1-2,-,CASSYTEVGTGANKYTF,TGTGCCAGCAGTTACACGGAAGTAGGGACAGGGGCCAACAAGTACACCTTC
-,TRBV11-3,TRBJ2-5,-,CASSPRGLRTQYF,TGTGCCAGCAGCCCCCGGGGCCTAAGGACCCAGTACTTC
TRBD2,TRBV4-3,TRBJ2-1,few,CASSPVAGGREQFF,TGCGCCAGCAGCCCGGTAGCGGGGGGGCGAGAGCAGTTCTTC
TRBD2,TRBV19,TRBJ2-5,-,CASSIRVAAGAQETQYF,TGTGCCAGTAGTATAAGAGTGGCGGCGGGAGCACAAGAGACCCAGTACTTC
-,TRBV2,TRBJ2-7,-,CASSPRGTYEQYF,TGTGCCAGCAGCCCCCGGGGGACCTACGAGCAGTACTTC
TRBD2,TRBV7-9,TRBJ2-1,many,CASSTTVGTSNNEQFF,TGTGCCAGCAGCACAACAGTCGGGACTAGCAACAATGAGCAGTTCTTC
-,TRBV29-1,TRBJ2-1,-,CSVVLAFRSYNEQFF,TGCAGCGTTGTGCTAGCGTTCCGCTCCTACAATGAGCAGTTCTTC
-,TRBV7-2,TRBJ1-4,once,CASSPRVGGSEKLFF,TGTGCCAGCAGCCCCCGCGTCGGCGGGAGCGAAAAACTGTTTTTT
-,TRBV5-1,TRBJ1-1,few,CASREGRQGTEAFF,TGCGCCAGCAGGGAAGGAAGACAAGGCACTGAAGCTTTCTTT
-,TRBV12-3/TRBV12-4,TRBJ1-1,-,CASSGPGVRDTEAFF,TGTGCCAGCAGTGGCCCCGGGGTCCGCGACACTGAAGCTTTCTTT
-,TRBV4-2,TRBJ2-2,-,CASSPLSIGGSANTGELFF,TGTGCCAGCAGCCCGCTAAGTATAGGCGGGTCCGCGAACACCGGGGAGCTGTTTTTT
TRBD1,TRBV5-1,TRBJ1-1,few,CASSYGDRENTEAFF,TGCGCCAGCAGCTACGGGGACAGGGAGAACACTGAAGCTTTCTTT
-,TRBV5-1,TRBJ1-1,few,CASAESGYMNTEAFF,TGCGCCAGCGCCGAAAGTGGGTACATGAACACTGAAGCTTTCTTT
TRBD1,TRBV9,TRBJ2-2,few,CASSPGQARNTGELFF,TGTGCCAGCAGCCCTGGACAGGCCCGGAACACCGGGGAGCTGTTTTTT
-,TRBV29-1,TRBJ2-7,once,CSVVGPGTREQYF,TGCAGCGTTGTAGGTCCGGGCACTCGCGAGCAGTACTTC
-,TRBV7-2,TRBJ2-1,few,CASSLAQGSYNEQFF,TGTGCCAGCAGCTTAGCCCAGGGGTCCTACAATGAGCAGTTCTTC
TRBD1,TRBV20-1,TRBJ1-1,few,CSARKNRGPTEAFF,TGCAGTGCTAGGAAAAACAGGGGACCCACTGAAGCTTTCTTT
-,TRBV2,TRBJ2-5,-,CASSEGAGQETQYF,TGTGCCAGCAGTGAAGGTGCAGGACAAGAGACCCAGTACTTC
TRBD1,TRBV5-4,TRBJ2-3,few,CASTTGQQTDTQYF,TGTGCCAGCACAACGGGACAGCAAACAGATACGCAGTATTTT
TRBD1,TRBV2,TRBJ2-1,-,CASSKQGAIGYNEQFF,TGTGCCAGCAGCAAACAGGGGGCGATCGGTTACAATGAGCAGTTCTTC
TRBD1,TRBV12-3/TRBV12-4,TRBJ1-1,-,CASSLGDSPTEAFF,TGTGCCAGCAGTTTAGGGGACAGTCCAACTGAAGCTTTCTTT
-,TRBV18,TRBJ1-1,-,CASSPSGGPEAFF,TGTGCCAGCTCACCATCCGGGGGTCCTGAAGCTTTCTTT
-,TRBV29-1,TRBJ1-2,-,CSAGGGYTF,TGCAGCGCGGGGGGAGGCTACACCTTC
TRBD2,TRBV18,TRBJ2-4,few,CASSALAGEGFANIQYF,TGTGCCAGCTCGGCTCTAGCGGGGGAAGGTTTCGCAAACATTCAGTACTTC
-,TRBV4-2,TRBJ1-1,few,CASSDRDTVSNTEAFF,TGTGCCAGCAGCGACCGGGACACCGTGTCTAACACTGAAGCTTTCTTT
-,TRBV7-9,TRBJ2-1,few,CASSLLGYGRVYNEQFF,TGTGCCAGCAGCTTATTAGGGTACGGGAGAGTCTACAATGAGCAGTTCTTC
-,TRBV5-1,TRBJ2-7,-,CASSLGSGGYYEQYF,TGCGCCAGCAGCTTGGGGTCCGGAGGGTATTACGAGCAGTACTTC